This TCR beta chain was documented in a study of cytomegalovirus exposure and HLA in healthy donors. Study-level background: Among 150 million to 200 million T cells, an earlier analysis found roughly 120 million unique TCR beta sequences.

The PCR contained 60 Vbeta and 13 Jbeta primers. Measured with immunoSEQ multiplex PCR; TCRdb has only the in-frame clones, and not every one. Of under 130,000 clones listed, around four fifths are singletons. Study-wide results and caveats: Productive status was seen about 90% or about 30% of the time for most TCR beta V segments in an earlier analysis. A later analysis found that most CMV-associated TCR beta chains appeared HLA-restricted.

This clone was seen only a few times. Antigen: not known. This receptor was identified in a woman in her thirties or forties in good health and CMV-seropositive. The sequenced sample consisted of PBMCs.

The chain's CDR3 is CASSFAGETQYF. The CDR3 DNA reads as TGCGCCAGCAGCTTTGCAGGGGAGACCCAGTACTTC. The rearrangement uses TRBV5-1 and TRBJ2-5, with D perhaps TRBD1 (5 bases). Trimming took off 2 bases at V and 5 bases at J, with 7 bases between the two ends. CDR1 SGHRS and CDR2 YFSETQ come from the germline V gene. CDR3 size: 12 residues.